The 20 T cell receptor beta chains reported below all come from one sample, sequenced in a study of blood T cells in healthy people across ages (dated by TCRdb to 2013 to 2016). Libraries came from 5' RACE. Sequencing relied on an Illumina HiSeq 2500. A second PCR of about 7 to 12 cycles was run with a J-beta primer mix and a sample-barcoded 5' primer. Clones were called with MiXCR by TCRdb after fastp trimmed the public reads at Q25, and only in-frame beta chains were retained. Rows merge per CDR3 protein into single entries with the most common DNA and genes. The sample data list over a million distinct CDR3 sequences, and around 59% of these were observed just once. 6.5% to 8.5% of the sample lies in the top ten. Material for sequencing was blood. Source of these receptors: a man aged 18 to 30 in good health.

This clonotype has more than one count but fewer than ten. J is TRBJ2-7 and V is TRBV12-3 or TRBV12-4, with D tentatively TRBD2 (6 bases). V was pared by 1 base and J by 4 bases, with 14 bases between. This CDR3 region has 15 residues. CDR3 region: CASSLGAGRTYEQYF. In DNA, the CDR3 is TGTGCCAGCAGTTTAGGGGCAGGGAGGACTTACGAGCAGTACTTC.

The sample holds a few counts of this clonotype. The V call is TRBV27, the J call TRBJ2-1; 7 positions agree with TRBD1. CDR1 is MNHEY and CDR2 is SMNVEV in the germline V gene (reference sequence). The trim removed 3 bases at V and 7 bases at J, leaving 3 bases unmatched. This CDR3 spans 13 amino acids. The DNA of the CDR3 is TGTGCCAGCAGTTTCGGACAGGCGAATGAGCAGTTCTTC. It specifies CASSFGQANEQFF.

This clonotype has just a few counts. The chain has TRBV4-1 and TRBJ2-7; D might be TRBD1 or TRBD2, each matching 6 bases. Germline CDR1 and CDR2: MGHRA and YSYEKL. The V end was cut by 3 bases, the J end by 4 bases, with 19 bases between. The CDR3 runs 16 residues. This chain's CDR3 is CASSQFTRDTQYEQYF. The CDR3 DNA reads TGCGCCAGCAGCCAGTTTACGCGGGACACCCAATACGAGCAGTACTTC.

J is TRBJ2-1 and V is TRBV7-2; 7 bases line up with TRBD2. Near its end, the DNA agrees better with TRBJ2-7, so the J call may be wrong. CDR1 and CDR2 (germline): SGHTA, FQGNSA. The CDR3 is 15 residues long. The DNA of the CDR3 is TGTGCCAGCAGCTTAGTTGGGGGGGGACGCCTCGAGCAGTACTTC. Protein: CASSLVGGGRLEQYF.

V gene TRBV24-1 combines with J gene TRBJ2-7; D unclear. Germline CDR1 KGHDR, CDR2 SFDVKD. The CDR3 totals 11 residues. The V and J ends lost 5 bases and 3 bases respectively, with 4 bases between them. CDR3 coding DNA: TGTGCCACCAGTGGGAACTACGAGCAGTACTTC. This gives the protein CATSGNYEQYF.

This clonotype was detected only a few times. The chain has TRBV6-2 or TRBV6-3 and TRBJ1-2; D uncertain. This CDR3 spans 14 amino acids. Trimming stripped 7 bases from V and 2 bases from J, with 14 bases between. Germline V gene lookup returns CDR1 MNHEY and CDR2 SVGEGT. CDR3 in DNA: TGTGCCAGCATGAGCCTCCGGATGAACTATGGCTACACCTTC. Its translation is CASMSLRMNYGYTF.

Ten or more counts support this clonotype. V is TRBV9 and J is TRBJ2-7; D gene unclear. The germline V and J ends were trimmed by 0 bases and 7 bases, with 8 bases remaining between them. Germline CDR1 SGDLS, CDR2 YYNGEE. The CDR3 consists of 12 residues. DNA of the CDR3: TGTGCCAGCAGCGTAGGGGGTGGTGAGCAGTACTTC. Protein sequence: CASSVGGGEQYF.

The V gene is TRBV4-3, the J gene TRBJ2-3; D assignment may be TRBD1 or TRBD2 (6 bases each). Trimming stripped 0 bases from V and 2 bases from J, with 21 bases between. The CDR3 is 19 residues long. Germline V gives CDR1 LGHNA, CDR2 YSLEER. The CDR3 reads CASSQEGGSGEATTDTQYF. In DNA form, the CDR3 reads TGCGCCAGCAGCCAAGAAGGGGGGAGTGGGGAGGCCACCACAGATACGCAGTATTTT.

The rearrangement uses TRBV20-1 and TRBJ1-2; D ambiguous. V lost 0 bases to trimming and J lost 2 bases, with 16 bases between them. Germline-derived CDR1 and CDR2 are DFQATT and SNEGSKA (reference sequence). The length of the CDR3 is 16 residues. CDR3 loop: CSARESYSLRNYGYTF. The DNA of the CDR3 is TGCAGTGCTAGAGAGTCGTACAGCCTAAGAAACTATGGCTACACCTTC.

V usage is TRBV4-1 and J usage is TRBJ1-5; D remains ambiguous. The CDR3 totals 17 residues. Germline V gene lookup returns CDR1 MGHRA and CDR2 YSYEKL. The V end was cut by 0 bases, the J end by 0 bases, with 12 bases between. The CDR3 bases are TGCGCCAGCAGCCAAGATAAGCGGCCTTATAGCAATCAGCCCCAGCATTTT. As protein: CASSQDKRPYSNQPQHF.

The DNA for the CDR3 is TGCGCCAGCAGCCAATGGAGGTATCAGCCCCAGCATTTT. Translating it yields CASSQWRYQPQHF. V is TRBV4-3 and J is TRBJ1-5; no definite D call. Trimming removed 2 bases at V and 5 bases at J, with 7 bases between. The CDR3 has 13 residues. CDR1 and CDR2 (germline): LGHNA, YSLEER.

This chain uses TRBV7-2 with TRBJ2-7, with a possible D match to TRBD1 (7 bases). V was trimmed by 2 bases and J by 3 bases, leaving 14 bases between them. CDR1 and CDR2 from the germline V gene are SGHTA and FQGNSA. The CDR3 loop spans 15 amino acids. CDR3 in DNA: TGTGCCAGCAGCTTAAGCAGGGGGGCAAACTACGAGCAGTACTTC. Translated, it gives CASSLSRGANYEQYF.

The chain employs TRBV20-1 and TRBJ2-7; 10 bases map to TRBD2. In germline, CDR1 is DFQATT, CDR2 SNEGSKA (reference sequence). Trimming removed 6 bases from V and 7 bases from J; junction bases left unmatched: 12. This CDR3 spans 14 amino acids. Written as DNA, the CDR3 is TGCAGTGCCCAATCCGGGACTAGCGTCGATGAGCAGTACTTC. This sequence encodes CSAQSGTSVDEQYF.

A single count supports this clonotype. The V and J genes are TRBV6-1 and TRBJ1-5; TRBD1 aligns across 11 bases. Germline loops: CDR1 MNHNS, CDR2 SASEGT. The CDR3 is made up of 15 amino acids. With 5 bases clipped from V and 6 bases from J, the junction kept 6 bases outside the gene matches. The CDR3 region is CASSRTGGGGQPQHF. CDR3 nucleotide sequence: TGTGCCAGCAGTCGGACAGGGGGCGGCGGTCAGCCCCAGCATTTT.

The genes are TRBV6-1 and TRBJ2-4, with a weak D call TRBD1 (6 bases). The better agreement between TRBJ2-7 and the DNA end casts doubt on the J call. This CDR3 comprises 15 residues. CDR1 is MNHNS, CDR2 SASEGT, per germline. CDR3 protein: CASSEGSGHFYEQYF. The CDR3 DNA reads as TGTGCCAGCAGTGAAGGCTCGGGACACTTCTACGAGCAGTACTTC.

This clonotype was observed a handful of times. CDR3 DNA sequence: TGCGCCAGCAGCTTTGGAGTACCCAATGAGCAGTTCTTC. It codes for CASSFGVPNEQFF. V is TRBV5-1 and J is TRBJ2-1; D is unresolved. The CDR3 loop spans 13 amino acids. V was clipped by 2 bases and J by 6 bases, with 9 bases between them. Germline CDR1 SGHRS, CDR2 YFSETQ.

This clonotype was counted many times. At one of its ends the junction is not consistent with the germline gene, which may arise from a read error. CDR3 coding DNA: TGTGCCAGCAGCTTAGGTACTGCGAACACCGGGGAGCTGTTTTTT. Translating it yields CASSLGTANTGELFF. The chain links TRBV5-1 to TRBJ2-2; D not resolved. The V gene's germline CDR1 is SGHRS and CDR2 YFSETQ. The CDR3 consists of 15 residues.

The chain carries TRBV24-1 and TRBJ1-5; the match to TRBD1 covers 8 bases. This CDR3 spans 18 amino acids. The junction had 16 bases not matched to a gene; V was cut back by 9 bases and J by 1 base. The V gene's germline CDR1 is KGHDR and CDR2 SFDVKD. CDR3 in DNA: TGTGCCACCCATGGGGACAGGTGGGGTGAGAGGAGCAATCAGCCCCAGCATTTT. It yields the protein CATHGDRWGERSNQPQHF.

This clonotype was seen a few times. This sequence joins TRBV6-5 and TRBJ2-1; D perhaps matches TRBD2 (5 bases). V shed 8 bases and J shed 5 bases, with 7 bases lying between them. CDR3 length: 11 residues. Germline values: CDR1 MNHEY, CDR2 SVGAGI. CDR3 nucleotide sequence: TGTGCCAGCGAGGGTAACAATGAGCAGTTCTTC. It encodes CASEGNNEQFF.

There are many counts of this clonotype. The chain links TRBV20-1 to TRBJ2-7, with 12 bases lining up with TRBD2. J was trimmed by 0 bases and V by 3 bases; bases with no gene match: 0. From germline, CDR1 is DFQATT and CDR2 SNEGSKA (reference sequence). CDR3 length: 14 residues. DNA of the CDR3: TGCAGTGCTAGGACTAGCGGGAGCTCCTACGAGCAGTACTTC. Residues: CSARTSGSSYEQYF.